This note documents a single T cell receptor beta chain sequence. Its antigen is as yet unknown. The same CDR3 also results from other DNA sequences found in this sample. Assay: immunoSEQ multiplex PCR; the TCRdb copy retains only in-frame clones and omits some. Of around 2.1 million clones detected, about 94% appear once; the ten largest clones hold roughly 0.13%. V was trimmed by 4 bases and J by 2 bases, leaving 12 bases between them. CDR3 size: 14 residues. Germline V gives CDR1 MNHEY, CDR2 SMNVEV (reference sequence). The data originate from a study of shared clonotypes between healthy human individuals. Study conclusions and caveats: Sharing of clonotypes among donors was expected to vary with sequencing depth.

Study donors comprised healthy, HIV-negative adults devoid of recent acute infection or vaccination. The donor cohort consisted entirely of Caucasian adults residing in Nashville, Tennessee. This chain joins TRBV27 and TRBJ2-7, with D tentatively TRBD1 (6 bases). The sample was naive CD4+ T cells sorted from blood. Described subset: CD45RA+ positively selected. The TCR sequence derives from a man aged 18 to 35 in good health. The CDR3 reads CASSSRDTPYEQYF. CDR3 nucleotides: TGTGCCAGCAGTTCCCGGGACACCCCCTACGAGCAGTACTTC.